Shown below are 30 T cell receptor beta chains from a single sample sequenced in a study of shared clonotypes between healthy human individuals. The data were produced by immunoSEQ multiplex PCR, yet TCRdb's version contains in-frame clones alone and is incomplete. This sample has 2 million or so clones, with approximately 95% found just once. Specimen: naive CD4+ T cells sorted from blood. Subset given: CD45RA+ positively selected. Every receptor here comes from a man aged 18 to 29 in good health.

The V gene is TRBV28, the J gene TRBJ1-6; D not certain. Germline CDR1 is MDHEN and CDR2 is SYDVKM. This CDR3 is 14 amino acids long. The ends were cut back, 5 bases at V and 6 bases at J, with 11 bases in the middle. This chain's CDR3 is CASSPPGPNSPLHF. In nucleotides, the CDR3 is TGTGCCAGCAGTCCCCCGGGCCCTAATTCACCCCTCCACTTT.

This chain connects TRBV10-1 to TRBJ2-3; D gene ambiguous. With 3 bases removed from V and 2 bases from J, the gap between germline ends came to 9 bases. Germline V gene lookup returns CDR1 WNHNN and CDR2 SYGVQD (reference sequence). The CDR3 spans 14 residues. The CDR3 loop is CASSDWIDTDTQYF. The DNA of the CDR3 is TGCGCCAGCAGTGACTGGATAGACACAGATACGCAGTATTTT.

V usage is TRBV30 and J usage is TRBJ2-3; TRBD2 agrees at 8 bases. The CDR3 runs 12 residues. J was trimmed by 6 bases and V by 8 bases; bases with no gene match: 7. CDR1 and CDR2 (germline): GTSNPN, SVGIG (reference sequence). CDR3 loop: CASGPGGDTQYF. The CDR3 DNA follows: TGTGCCAGCGGGCCGGGGGGGGATACGCAGTATTTT.

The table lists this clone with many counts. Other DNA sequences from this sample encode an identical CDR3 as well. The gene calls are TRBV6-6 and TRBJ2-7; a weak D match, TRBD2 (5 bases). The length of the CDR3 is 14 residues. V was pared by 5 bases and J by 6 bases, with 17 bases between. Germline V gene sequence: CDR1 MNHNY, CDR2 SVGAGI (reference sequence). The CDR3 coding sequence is TGTGCCAGCAGTCCCTCTTTTCCCCGGGGCGAGCAGTACTTC. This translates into CASSPSFPRGEQYF.

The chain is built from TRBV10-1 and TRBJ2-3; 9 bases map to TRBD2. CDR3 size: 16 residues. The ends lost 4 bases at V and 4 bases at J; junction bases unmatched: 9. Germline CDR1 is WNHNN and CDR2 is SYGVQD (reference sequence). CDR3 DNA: TGCGCCAGCAGTGCAGGGACTAGCAAGTCGTCAGATACGCAGTATTTT. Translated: CASSAGTSKSSDTQYF.

The CDR3 sequence: CASSVGQGPGQPQHF. The CDR3, as DNA: TGTGCCAGCAGCGTGGGACAGGGGCCCGGTCAGCCCCAGCATTTT. The rearrangement uses TRBV9 and TRBJ1-5, with TRBD1 identical over 10 bases. CDR1 and CDR2 (germline): SGDLS, YYNGEE. Germline trimming cut 2 bases from V and 6 bases from J; bases unmatched to any gene: 5. The CDR3 runs 15 residues.

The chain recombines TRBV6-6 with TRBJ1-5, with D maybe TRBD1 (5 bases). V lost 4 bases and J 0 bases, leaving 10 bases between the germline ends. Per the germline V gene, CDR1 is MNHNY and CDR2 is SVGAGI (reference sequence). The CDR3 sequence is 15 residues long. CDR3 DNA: TGTGCCAGCAGTTCCGGGACTGATAGCAATCAGCCCCAGCATTTT. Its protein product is CASSSGTDSNQPQHF.

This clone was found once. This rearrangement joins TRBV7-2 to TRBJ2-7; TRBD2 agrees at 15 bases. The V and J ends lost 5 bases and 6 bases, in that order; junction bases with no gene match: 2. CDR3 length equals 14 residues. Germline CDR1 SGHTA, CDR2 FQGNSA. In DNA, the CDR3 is TGTGCCAGCAGCCCGGGACTAGCGGGAGGCGAGCAGTACTTC. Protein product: CASSPGLAGGEQYF.

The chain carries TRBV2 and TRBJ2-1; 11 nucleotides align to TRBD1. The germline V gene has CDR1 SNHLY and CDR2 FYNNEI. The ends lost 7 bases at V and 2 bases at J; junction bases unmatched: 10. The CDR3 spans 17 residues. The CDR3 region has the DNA TGTGCCAGCAATCCCGGGACAGGGGGAAAGGCCTACAATGAGCAGTTCTTC. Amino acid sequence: CASNPGTGGKAYNEQFF. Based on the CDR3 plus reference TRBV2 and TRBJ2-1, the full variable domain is EPEVTQTPSHQVTQMGQEVILRCVPISNHLYFYWYRQILGQKVEFLVSFYNNEISEKSEIFDDQFSVERPDGSNFTLKIRSTKLEDSAMYFCASNPGTGGKAYNEQFFGPGTRLTVL.

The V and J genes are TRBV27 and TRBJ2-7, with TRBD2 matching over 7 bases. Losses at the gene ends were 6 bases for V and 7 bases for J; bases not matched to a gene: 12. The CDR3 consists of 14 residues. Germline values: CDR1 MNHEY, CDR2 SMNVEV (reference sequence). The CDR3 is CASSSGTGGMEQYF. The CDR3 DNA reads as TGTGCCAGCAGCTCCGGGACGGGAGGTATGGAGCAGTACTTC.

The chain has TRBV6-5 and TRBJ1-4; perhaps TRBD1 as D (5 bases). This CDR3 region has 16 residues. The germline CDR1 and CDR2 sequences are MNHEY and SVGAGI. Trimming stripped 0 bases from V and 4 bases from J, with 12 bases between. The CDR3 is CASSYSGDGDNEKLFF. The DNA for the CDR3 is TGTGCCAGCAGTTACTCAGGGGACGGAGATAATGAAAAACTGTTTTTT.

CDR3 nucleotide sequence: TGTGCCATCAGTGGCCCGGGACTAGCGGGCTCCTACAATGAGCAGTTCTTC. It yields the protein CAISGPGLAGSYNEQFF. The genes are TRBV10-3 and TRBJ2-1; TRBD2 agrees at 12 bases. CDR1 is ENHRY and CDR2 is SYGVKD in the germline V gene. V shed 4 bases and J 0 bases; nucleotides not matched to a gene: 4. CDR3 size: 17 residues.

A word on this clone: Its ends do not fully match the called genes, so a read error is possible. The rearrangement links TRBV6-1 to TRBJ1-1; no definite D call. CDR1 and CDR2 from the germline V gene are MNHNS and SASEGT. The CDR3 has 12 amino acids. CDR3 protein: CASSQSALGSRW. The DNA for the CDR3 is TGTGCCAGCAGTCAATCCGCGTTAGGGTCCCGCTGG.

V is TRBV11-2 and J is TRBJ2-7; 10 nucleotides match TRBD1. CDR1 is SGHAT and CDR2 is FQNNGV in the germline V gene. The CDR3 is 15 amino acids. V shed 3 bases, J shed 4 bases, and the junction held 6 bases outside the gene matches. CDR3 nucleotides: TGTGCCAGCAGCTTTTCCGGGACAGGGGAATACGAGCAGTACTTC. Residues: CASSFSGTGEYEQYF.

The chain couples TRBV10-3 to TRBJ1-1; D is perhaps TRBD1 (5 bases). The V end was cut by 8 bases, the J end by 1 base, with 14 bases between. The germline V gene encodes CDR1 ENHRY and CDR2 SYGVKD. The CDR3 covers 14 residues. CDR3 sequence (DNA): TGTGCCATCGGGGGGTCGGGAGGGAACACTGAAGCTTTCTTT. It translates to CAIGGSGGNTEAFF.

CDR3 protein: CASSLRLASPQETQYF. CDR3 coding DNA: TGCGCCAGCAGCCTAAGACTAGCTTCTCCCCAAGAGACCCAGTACTTC. The rearrangement joins TRBV4-3 to TRBJ2-5, with 7 bases lining up with TRBD2. CDR3 length: 16 residues. Looked up from germline, CDR1 is LGHNA and CDR2 is YSLEER. Losses at the gene ends were 4 bases for V and 1 base for J; bases not matched to a gene: 9.

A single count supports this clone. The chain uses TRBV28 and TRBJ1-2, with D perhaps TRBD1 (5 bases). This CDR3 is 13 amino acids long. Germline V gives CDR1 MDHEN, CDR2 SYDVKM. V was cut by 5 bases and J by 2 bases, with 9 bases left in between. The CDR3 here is CASSQDNNYGYTF. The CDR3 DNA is TGTGCCAGCAGTCAGGACAACAACTATGGCTACACCTTC.

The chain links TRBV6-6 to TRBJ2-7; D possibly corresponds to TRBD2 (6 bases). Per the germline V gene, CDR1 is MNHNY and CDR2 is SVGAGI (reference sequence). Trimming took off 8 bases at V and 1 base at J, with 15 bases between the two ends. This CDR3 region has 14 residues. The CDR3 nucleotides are TGTGCCAGCGTTCAGCGGGTGCAATCCTACGAGCAGTACTTC. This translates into CASVQRVQSYEQYF.

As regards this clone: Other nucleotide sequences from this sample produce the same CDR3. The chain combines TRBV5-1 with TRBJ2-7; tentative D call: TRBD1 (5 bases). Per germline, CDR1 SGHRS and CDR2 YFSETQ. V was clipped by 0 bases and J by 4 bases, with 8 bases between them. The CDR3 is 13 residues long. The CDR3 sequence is CASSLDRPYEQYF. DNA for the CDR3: TGCGCCAGCAGCTTGGACAGGCCTTACGAGCAGTACTTC.

Here the CDR3 reads CASSPGSGGETQYF. The CDR3 coding sequence is TGCGCCAGCAGCCCGGGGTCTGGGGGAGAGACCCAGTACTTC. This sequence joins TRBV10-1 and TRBJ2-5; D is tentatively TRBD1 or TRBD2 (5 bases each). Germline V gene sequence: CDR1 WNHNN, CDR2 SYGVQD (reference sequence). Trimming stripped 6 bases from V and 4 bases from J, with 15 bases between. CDR3 length: 14 amino acids.

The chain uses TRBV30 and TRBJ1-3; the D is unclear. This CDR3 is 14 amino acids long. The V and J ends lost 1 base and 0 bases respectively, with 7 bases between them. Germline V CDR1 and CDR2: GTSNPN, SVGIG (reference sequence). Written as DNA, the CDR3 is TGTGCCTGGAGTGCTGGAGACTCTGGAAACACCATATATTTT. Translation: CAWSAGDSGNTIYF.

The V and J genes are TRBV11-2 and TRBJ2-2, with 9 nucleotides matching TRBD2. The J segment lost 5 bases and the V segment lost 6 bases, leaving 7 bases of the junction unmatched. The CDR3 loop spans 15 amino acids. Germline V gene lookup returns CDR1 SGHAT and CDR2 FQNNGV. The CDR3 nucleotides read TGTGCCAGCAGGGAAGCGGGGGGAGAAACCGGGGAGCTGTTTTTT. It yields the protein CASREAGGETGELFF.

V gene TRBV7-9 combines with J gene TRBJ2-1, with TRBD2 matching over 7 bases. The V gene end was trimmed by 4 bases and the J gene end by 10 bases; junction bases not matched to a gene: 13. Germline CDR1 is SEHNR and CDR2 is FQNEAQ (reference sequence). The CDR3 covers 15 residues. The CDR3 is CASSSIAGAYREQFF. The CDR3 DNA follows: TGTGCCAGCAGCTCTATAGCGGGCGCCTATAGGGAGCAGTTCTTC.

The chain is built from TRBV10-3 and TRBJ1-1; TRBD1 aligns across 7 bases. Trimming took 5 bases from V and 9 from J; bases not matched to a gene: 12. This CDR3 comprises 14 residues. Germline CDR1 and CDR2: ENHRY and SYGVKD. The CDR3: CAISSTGEQGKAFF. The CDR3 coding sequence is TGTGCCATCAGTTCGACCGGGGAACAGGGGAAAGCTTTCTTT.

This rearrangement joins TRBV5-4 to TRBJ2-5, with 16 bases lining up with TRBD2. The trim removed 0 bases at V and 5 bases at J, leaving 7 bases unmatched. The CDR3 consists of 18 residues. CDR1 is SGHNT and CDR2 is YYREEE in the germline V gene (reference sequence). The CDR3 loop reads CASSLAGTSGGARETQYF. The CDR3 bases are TGTGCCAGCAGCTTGGCAGGGACTAGCGGGGGGGCACGGGAGACCCAGTACTTC. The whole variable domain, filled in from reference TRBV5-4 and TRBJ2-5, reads ETGVTQSPTHLIKTRGQQVTLRCSSQSGHNTVSWYQQALGQGPQFIFQYYREEENGRGNFPPRFSGLQFPNYSSELNVNALELDDSALYLCASSLAGTSGGARETQYFGPGTRLLVL.

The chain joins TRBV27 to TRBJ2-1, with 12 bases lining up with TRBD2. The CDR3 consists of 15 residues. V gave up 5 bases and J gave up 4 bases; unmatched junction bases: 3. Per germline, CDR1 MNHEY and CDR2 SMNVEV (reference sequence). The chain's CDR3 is CASSPLAGGYNEQFF. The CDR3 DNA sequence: TGTGCCAGCAGTCCTCTAGCGGGAGGGTACAATGAGCAGTTCTTC.

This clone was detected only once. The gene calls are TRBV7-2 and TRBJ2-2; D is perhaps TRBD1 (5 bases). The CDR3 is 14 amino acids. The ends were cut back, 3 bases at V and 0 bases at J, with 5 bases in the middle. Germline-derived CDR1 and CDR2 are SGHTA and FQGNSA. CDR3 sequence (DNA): TGTGCCAGCAGCTTGGACACGAACACCGGGGAGCTGTTTTTT. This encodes CASSLDTNTGELFF.

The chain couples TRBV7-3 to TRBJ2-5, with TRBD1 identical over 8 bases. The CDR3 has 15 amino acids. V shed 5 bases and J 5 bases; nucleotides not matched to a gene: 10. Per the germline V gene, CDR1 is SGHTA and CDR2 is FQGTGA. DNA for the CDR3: TGTGCCAGCAGCCCCTACCCAGGGGGCGAGGAGACCCAGTACTTC. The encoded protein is CASSPYPGGEETQYF.

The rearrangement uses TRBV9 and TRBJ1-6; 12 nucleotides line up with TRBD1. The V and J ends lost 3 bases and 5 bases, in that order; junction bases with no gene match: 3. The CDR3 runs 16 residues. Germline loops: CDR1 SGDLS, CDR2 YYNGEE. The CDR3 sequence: CASSGGQGANNSPLHF. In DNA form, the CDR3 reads TGTGCCAGCAGCGGGGGACAGGGGGCGAATAATTCACCCCTCCACTTT.

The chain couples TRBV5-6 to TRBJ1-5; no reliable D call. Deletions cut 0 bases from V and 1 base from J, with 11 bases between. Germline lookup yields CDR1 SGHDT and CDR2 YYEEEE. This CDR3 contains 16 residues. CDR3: CASSLGAGRSNQPQHF. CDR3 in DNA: TGTGCCAGCAGCTTGGGGGCAGGACGGAGCAATCAGCCCCAGCATTTT. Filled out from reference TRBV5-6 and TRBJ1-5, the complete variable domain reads DAGVTQSPTHLIKTRGQQVTLRCSPKSGHDTVSWYQQALGQGPQFIFQYYEEEERQRGNFPDRFSGHQFPNYSSELNVNALLLGDSALYLCASSLGAGRSNQPQHFGDGTRLSIL.